This T cell receptor beta chain is drawn from a study of cytomegalovirus exposure and HLA in healthy donors. For this clone: No antigen is known for it.

Participants comprised healthy donors of bone marrow. Study results and caveats: Later on, a genetic analysis was performed. It linked a missense variant in DCLRE1C with V- and J-gene trimming of TCR beta. Many donors carried some public TCRs, although rarity characterized most TCR sequences. Cytomegalovirus-associated TCR beta chains were listed, numbering 164.

60 Vbeta and 13 Jbeta primers were used in PCR. The method was immunoSEQ multiplex PCR; TCRdb's version includes in-frame clones alone and lacks a portion of them. The repertoire holds some 100,000 clones, 74% seen once, with approximately 2% in the top ten. Germline V gene sequence: CDR1 MNHEY, CDR2 SVGAGI. The CDR3 loop spans 16 amino acids. With V trimmed by 2 bases and J by 6 bases, 7 bases remained unmatched. This chain connects TRBV6-5 to TRBJ2-3; TRBD2 agrees at 11 bases. This clonotype was sampled from a human donor in good health. The sequencing input was PBMCs. The CDR3 DNA follows: TGTGCCAGCAGTTACGCTAGCGGGAGGCGGGGGGATACGCAGTATTTT. Its protein product is CASSYASGRRGDTQYF.